These 16 T cell receptor beta chains originate from one sample sequenced in a study of response to subunit inactivated influenza vaccine. TCRdb reprocessed the RT-PCR reads via MiXCR and lists one record per CDR3 protein. The sample lists 560,000 or so distinct CDR3 sequences, roughly 8.2% occurring once. The source was PBMCs from blood, collected about 24 months after vaccination. The receptors stem from a man aged 45-69 years who received an inactivated influenza vaccine.

The rearrangement links TRBV7-2 to TRBJ1-5, with 10 bases aligning to TRBD1. The CDR3 runs 18 residues. CDR1 is SGHTA and CDR2 is FQGNSA in the germline V gene. V trimming: 3 bases; J trimming: 6 bases; junction bases outside the gene matches: 14. The CDR3 here is CASSLAPYRDRGGQPQHF. DNA for the CDR3: TGTGCCAGCAGCTTGGCCCCCTACCGGGACAGGGGAGGTCAGCCCCAGCATTTT.

A few counts support this clonotype. The chain carries TRBV20-1 and TRBJ1-3; 9 bases match TRBD1. Germline values: CDR1 DFQATT, CDR2 SNEGSKA (reference sequence). This CDR3 has 13 amino acids. V gave up 6 bases and J gave up 3 bases; unmatched junction bases: 3. DNA for the CDR3: TGCAGTGCACAGACAGGGGGTGGAAACACCATATATTTT. It codes for CSAQTGGGNTIYF.

This clonotype came up a few times. This sequence joins TRBV27 and TRBJ2-3, with TRBD2 matching 10 bases. Losses at the gene ends were 5 bases for V and 6 bases for J; bases not matched to a gene: 11. The V gene's germline CDR1 is MNHEY and CDR2 SMNVEV (reference sequence). The CDR3 covers 16 residues. CDR3 DNA: TGTGCCAGCAGTCTCAGCGGGGGGGGCAGGGGGGATACGCAGTATTTT. Protein: CASSLSGGGRGDTQYF.

This clonotype was recorded many times. The rearrangement links TRBV5-6 to TRBJ1-5; 8 bases agree with TRBD1. CDR1 SGHDT and CDR2 YYEEEE come from the germline V gene. V shed 4 bases and J 5 bases; nucleotides not matched to a gene: 2. The CDR3 length is 13 residues. Here the CDR3 DNA reads TGTGCCAGCAGCGTACAGGGGGATCAGCCCCAGCATTTT. Translating gives CASSVQGDQPQHF.

The chain has TRBV4-3 and TRBJ2-7; TRBD1 agrees at 7 bases. V was clipped by 0 bases and J by 3 bases; unmatched bases: 5. The germline gives CDR1 LGHNA, CDR2 YSLEER. The length of the CDR3 is 15 residues. DNA of the CDR3: TGCGCCAGCAGCCAAGAGACAGGGTACGGCTACGAGCAGTACTTC. This codes for CASSQETGYGYEQYF.

Here the CDR3 DNA reads TGTGCCAGCTCACCACGATCAGTCCCTGACTATGGCTACACCTTC. Translated: CASSPRSVPDYGYTF. The J gene is TRBJ1-2, the V gene TRBV18, with unresolved D. This CDR3 region has 15 residues. CDR1 and CDR2 from the germline V gene are KGHSH and LQKENI. Trimming removed 1 base at V and 3 bases at J, with 12 bases between.

At least ten counts were recorded for this clonotype. This sequence joins TRBV7-3 and TRBJ2-1, with 10 bases lining up with TRBD2. Looked up from germline, CDR1 is SGHTA and CDR2 is FQGTGA. Losses at the gene ends were 0 bases for V and 5 bases for J; bases not matched to a gene: 4. The CDR3 runs 16 residues. CDR3 region: CASSLTLAGSHNEQFF. In nucleotides, the CDR3 is TGTGCCAGCAGCTTAACACTAGCGGGATCCCACAATGAGCAGTTCTTC.

This clonotype was counted only a few times. The CDR3 protein is CASSNPGGGDTQYF. DNA for the CDR3: TGTGCCAGCAGCAATCCGGGGGGTGGAGATACGCAGTATTTT. This chain uses TRBV5-4 with TRBJ2-3; 7 bases agree with TRBD2. Trimming cost V 4 bases and J 5 bases; bases outside gene matches: 7. Germline V lookup: CDR1 SGHNT, CDR2 YYREEE (reference sequence). The CDR3 loop spans 14 amino acids.

This clonotype has ten or more counts. The chain has TRBV29-1 and TRBJ2-2; 12 bases agree with TRBD2. V was pared by 6 bases and J by 6 bases, with 5 bases of the junction left unmatched. There are 14 residues in the CDR3. CDR1 is SQVTM, CDR2 ANQGSEA, per germline. In DNA form, the CDR3 reads TGCAGCGTCCGACTAGCGGGAGCTTCCGGGGAGCTGTTTTTT. The encoded protein is CSVRLAGASGELFF.

This clonotype was recorded at least ten times. This sequence joins TRBV19 and TRBJ1-5; D uncertain. Germline CDR1 and CDR2: LNHDA and SQIVND (reference sequence). The germline V and J ends were trimmed by 3 bases and 7 bases, with 22 bases remaining between them. The CDR3 consists of 17 residues. CDR3 protein: CASSIGKGRSLGQPQHF. In nucleotides, the CDR3 is TGTGCCAGTAGTATCGGAAAAGGTAGAAGTCTCGGGCAGCCCCAGCATTTT.

A few counts support this clonotype. The chain combines TRBV27 with TRBJ2-3, with TRBD1 as a possible D gene (6 bases). Germline CDR1 reads MNHEY; CDR2 reads SMNVEV (reference sequence). With 2 bases removed from V and 2 bases from J, the gap between germline ends came to 14 bases. This CDR3 contains 16 residues. CDR3 in DNA: TGTGCCAGCAGTTTAGGGTTCAGGGGATACACAGATACGCAGTATTTT. It translates to CASSLGFRGYTDTQYF.

This chain uses TRBV6-1 with TRBJ2-3, with 13 bases fitting TRBD2. V lost 7 bases and J lost 5; bases outside the gene matches: 12. CDR1 and CDR2 from the germline V gene are MNHNS and SASEGT. The CDR3 totals 17 residues. CDR3 protein: CASNPGLAGLGRDTQYF. DNA of the CDR3: TGTGCCAGCAACCCGGGACTAGCGGGATTAGGGAGAGATACGCAGTATTTT.

This rearrangement joins TRBV5-1 to TRBJ2-7; TRBD2 might be the D (6 bases). This CDR3 spans 14 amino acids. The V gene's germline CDR1 is SGHRS and CDR2 YFSETQ. V was cut by 0 bases and J by 2 bases, with 9 bases left in between. The CDR3 region has the DNA TGCGCCAGCAGCTTGGATGCGGGGCCCTACGAGCAGTACTTC. Residues: CASSLDAGPYEQYF.

The sample holds a few counts of this clonotype. V is TRBV7-9 and J is TRBJ2-1, with TRBD1 as a possible D gene (7 bases). With 1 base removed from V and 5 bases from J, the gap between germline ends came to 15 bases. The length of the CDR3 is 16 residues. The germline V gene encodes CDR1 SEHNR and CDR2 FQNEAQ (reference sequence). The CDR3 loop is CASSLEEGDRDNEQFF. DNA of the CDR3: TGTGCCAGCAGCTTAGAGGAGGGGGACAGAGACAATGAGCAGTTCTTC.

The CDR3 loop reads CSVDPLVGTEAFF. The CDR3 nucleotides are TGCAGCGTTGACCCCCTAGTGGGCACTGAAGCTTTCTTT. The chain employs TRBV29-1 and TRBJ1-1; D is uncertain. The V gene's germline CDR1 is SQVTM and CDR2 ANQGSEA. This CDR3 region has 13 residues. V was shortened by 3 bases and J by 4 bases, with 12 bases between the two germline ends. The full variable domain, completed using reference TRBV29-1 and TRBJ1-1, is SAVISQKPSRDICQRGTSLTIQCQVDSQVTMMFWYRQQPGQSLTLIATANQGSEATYESGFVIDKFPISRPNLTFSTLTVSNMSPEDSSIYLCSVDPLVGTEAFFGQGTRLTVV.

Ten or more counts support this clonotype. V and J are TRBV12-3 or TRBV12-4 and TRBJ2-3; 7 nucleotides line up with TRBD2. The CDR3 totals 18 residues. V lost 3 bases and J lost 1; bases outside the gene matches: 13. CDR3 nucleotides: TGTGCCAGCAGTTTCTTCGCCGCGACTAGCTTCGGCACAGATACGCAGTATTTT. This translates into CASSFFAATSFGTDTQYF.